This entry concerns a single T cell receptor (beta chain). The primer mix had 60 Vbeta and 13 Jbeta primers. TCRdb's table, derived via immunoSEQ multiplex PCR, lists solely in-frame clones and lacks some. The repertoire holds around 160,000 clones, around 63% seen once, with 4.5% in the top ten. These donors counted as nominally healthy when sampled, but unrecorded immune exposures were likely. This specimen comes from a study of cytomegalovirus exposure and HLA in healthy donors. Germline-derived CDR1 and CDR2 are MNHEY and SVGAGI. This CDR3 is 14 amino acids long. V trimming: 5 bases; J trimming: 1 base; junction bases outside the gene matches: 4.

This clonotype was obtained from a young woman in good health and CMV-seropositive. J is TRBJ2-7 and V is TRBV6-5; 8 bases agree with TRBD2. The sequenced sample was PBMCs. The CDR3 DNA reads TGTGCCAGCAGTCGGACTAGCAGGTCCTACGAGCAGTACTTC. It specifies CASSRTSRSYEQYF.